This T cell receptor beta chain was sequenced in a study of T cell responses to AZD1222 COVID-19 vaccine (dated by TCRdb to the early 2020s). For the study in its entirety: Because spike-specific TCR depth and breadth did not differ between the two schedules, AZD1222 recipients who got a second dose at roughly 4 weeks were pooled with those who got a second dose at roughly 12 weeks. A total of 230 to 250 trial participants underwent TCR sequencing, of whom 207 received two doses of AZD1222 and about 25 received two doses of the MenACWY control vaccine. Trial participants were enrolled into age subgroups of 18-55, 56-69 and 70-plus years, which contained approximately 150, 28 and 58 TCR-sequenced participants, respectively.

Including the terminal cysteine and phenylalanine, the CDR3 comprises 15 residues. The read is trimmed to its CDR3 DNA, 45 bases read in frame from base 1. CDR1 and CDR2, looked up from the germline V gene, are SGHRS and YFSETQ. V and J are truncated by 0 bases and 7 bases respectively, leaving an intervening sequence of 11 bases. General findings and caveats noted by the study authors: After two AZD1222 doses, spike-specific TCR breadth and depth were significantly higher than at day 0 and than in MenACWY recipients. The vaccine-associated CD4 TCRs covered the entire spike protein, and the dominant responses fell in regions 160-218 and 743-854. Conclusions about previously exposed vaccinees were limited because only a handful of AZD1222 recipients were SARS-CoV-2 seropositive at baseline. Because no samples from the day 14 peak response were available, repertoires could be characterized only after the peak T cell response. Reportedly, close to half of the unique spike-specific TCRs recognized epitopes lying outside the regions that are mutated in the B.1.351 and B.1.1.7 variants. The 56-69-year group was small, and its depth increase did not reach significance, likely because of low power. Participants were mostly white British and included more females than males, and it was suggested by the authors that clonal diversity may have been underestimated.

The CDR3 regions of human TCRbeta chains were analyzed by immunosequencing. Turning to the authors' computational methods: TCRs in the repertoires were matched against a reference library of SARS-CoV-2-specific TCRs that had been generated with the MIRA antigen-specificity platform. Breadth was defined as the fraction of unique TCRs that were SARS-CoV-2-associated, and depth was defined as the fraction of total T cells that were SARS-CoV-2-associated. Each spike-specific TCR was assigned to its reactive spike region and to a CD4 or CD8 class using the MIRA data. Log10-transformed breadth and depth values were compared by one-way ANOVA with Sidak's multiple comparisons tests. Held by TCRdb, this immuneACCESS table contains in-frame sequences only and omits some clones. Under half of the omission traces to an unresolved V gene where checked; the cause of the rest is unknown. Clonal size and the V and J genes are those of that table, whereas D and trimming came from the DNA. This sample has under 70,000 clones in its table, and roughly 84% of those were observed once. The top ten constitute about 20% of the sample.

With respect to this clone: This receptor's antigen is unknown. The sample holds no much larger clone one base away, and base qualities are not on file.

In the paper's terms, the time point label means: baseline before first vaccination. Samples from vaccinated people were obtained from the UK trials COV001 and COV002, which included a single-blind randomized controlled phase 2/3 trial of AZD1222 (ChAdOx1 nCoV-19) in healthy adults. Trial participant PBMC samples were collected at day 0 and day 28 after the second dose for TCRbeta chain sequencing. Here the sequenced sample was peripheral blood, taken on day 0 of AZD1222 vaccination. The sequence was collected from an adult in good health. Recombination joined TRBV5-1 with TRBJ1-6; a tentative D match to TRBD1 spans 6 bases. CDR3 reads: CASSLAAGENSPLHF. The base sequence is TGCGCCAGCAGCTTGGCCGCAGGGGAAAATTCACCCCTCCACTTT. Outside the CDR3, residues come from the reference TRBV5-1 and TRBJ1-6 proteins, so the full variable domain is: KAGVTQTPRYLIKTRGQQVTLSCSPISGHRSVSWYQQTPGQGLQFLFEYFSETQRNKGNFPGRFSGRQFSNSRSEMNVSTLELGDSALYLCASSLAAGENSPLHFGNGTRLTVT.